This TCR beta chain was observed in a study of radiation and T cells in renal cell carcinoma. Specified treatment: treatment-naive control, cytoreductive nephrectomy. Control tumors came from a few females and roughly twelve males, aged roughly 40 to 82. This clone has only a few counts. Profiling relied on immunoSEQ multiplex PCR, and the TCRdb table lists in-frame clones only, not all of them. The sample yields more than 10,000 clones, about 71% seen once. Unmatched junction bases numbered 10, after V lost 5 bases and J lost 4 bases. Germline CDR1 is MGHRA and CDR2 is YSYEKL. The CDR3 has 15 residues.

The sample here was tumor tissue, taken from a patient whose treatment was nephrectomy without radiotherapy. The chain combines TRBV4-1 with TRBJ1-2, with 7 bases fitting TRBD1. This receptor was obtained from an elderly woman with renal cell carcinoma. The CDR3 DNA sequence: TGCGCCAGCAGCTCGCAGCAGGGGGTTACCTATGGCTACACCTTC. Amino acid sequence: CASSSQQGVTYGYTF.